This TCR beta chain came from a study of shared clonotypes between healthy human individuals. Study-wide points: Generation probabilities were higher for clonotypes shared across all four sorted-subset donors than for unshared ones. For naive CD4 cells, around 5.1% of clonotypes were shared across a handful of donors.

How the authors handled the data: Filtering was not the same, since immunoSEQ gave junction-only sequences without quality scores. Sequenced by immunoSEQ multiplex PCR; TCRdb stores in-frame clones only, minus some. The V and J calls and clone size come from that table; D and trimming were worked out from the DNA. The sample records a few million clones, just over 90% being singletons. Naive CD4+ cells were CD45RA-selected; the remaining cells were memory. The CDR3 loop spans 18 amino acids. V gave up 0 bases and J gave up 4 bases; unmatched junction bases: 12. CDR1 MGHRA and CDR2 YSYEKL come from the germline V gene. In the case of this clone: Antigen specificity is unknown.

V is TRBV4-1 and J is TRBJ1-5, with TRBD1 matching 7 bases. The sample taken for sequencing was naive CD4+ T cells from PBMCs. Subset in this sample: CD45RA+ positively selected. The clonotype was recovered from a man between 18 and 35 years old in good health. Some clones in this sample may be carry-over from other donors' samples. The CDR3, as DNA: TGCGCCAGCAGCCAAGATAAGAGTGAGGCCAGGGGGAATCAGCCCCAGCATTTT. It codes for CASSQDKSEARGNQPQHF.